Listed below are T cell receptor beta chains from one sample, sequenced in a study of regulatory T cells in long-lasting Graves disease. MiXCR, run by TCRdb on the multiplex PCR reads, gives a single entry per CDR3 protein. The top ten hold roughly 8% of the sample, which has over 350,000 distinct CDR3 sequences, 15% seen once. The data also belong to a second study, concerning T cells in Graves' hyperthyroidism and ophthalmopathy.

The sequenced sample was peripheral blood mononuclear cells (PBMCs), obtained at new diagnosis, from a patient treated with antithyroid drugs. The origin of the receptors is a middle-aged woman with Graves disease. The CDR3 runs from the conserved cysteine through the conserved F or W. A clone size is listed for some rows: how often the clone was seen (once, few, many), or a class if it is expanded.

v_call: TRBV6-1
j_call: TRBJ1-5
clone_size: many
cdr3_aa: CASSASRDQPQHF

v_call: TRBV12-3/TRBV12-4
j_call: TRBJ1-1
clone_size: many
cdr3_aa: CASSHRAPNTEAFF

v_call: TRBV7-9
j_call: TRBJ2-7
clone_size: .
cdr3_aa: CASSSGTSLADEQYF

v_call: TRBV11-2
j_call: TRBJ1-6
clone_size: many
cdr3_aa: CASSLTPGQLNSPLHF

v_call: TRBV11-2
j_call: TRBJ2-1
clone_size: many
cdr3_aa: CASSWRREGNEQFF

v_call: TRBV11-3
j_call: TRBJ2-7
clone_size: many
cdr3_aa: CASSPDRGNGEQYF

v_call: TRBV10-2
j_call: TRBJ2-5
clone_size: .
cdr3_aa: CASSETGETQHF

v_call: TRBV10-2
j_call: TRBJ1-3
clone_size: many
cdr3_aa: CASSTGTGNGNTIYF

v_call: TRBV3-1
j_call: TRBJ1-4
clone_size: many
cdr3_aa: CASSLRQGGHEKLFF

v_call: TRBV6-1
j_call: TRBJ1-6
clone_size: many
cdr3_aa: CASRANLNSPLHF

v_call: TRBV7-2
j_call: TRBJ2-1
clone_size: many
cdr3_aa: CASSFNQHNEQFF

v_call: TRBV20-1
j_call: TRBJ2-3
clone_size: many
cdr3_aa: CSARRGGSTDTQYF

v_call: TRBV30
j_call: TRBJ1-3
clone_size: many
cdr3_aa: CAWSPGVRNTIYF

v_call: TRBV5-1
j_call: TRBJ2-2
clone_size: .
cdr3_aa: CASSLDMGANTGELFF

v_call: TRBV3-1
j_call: TRBJ2-7
clone_size: many
cdr3_aa: CASSQGLQSSYEQYF

v_call: TRBV6-1
j_call: TRBJ2-3
clone_size: few
cdr3_aa: CANRIWDRSTDTQYF